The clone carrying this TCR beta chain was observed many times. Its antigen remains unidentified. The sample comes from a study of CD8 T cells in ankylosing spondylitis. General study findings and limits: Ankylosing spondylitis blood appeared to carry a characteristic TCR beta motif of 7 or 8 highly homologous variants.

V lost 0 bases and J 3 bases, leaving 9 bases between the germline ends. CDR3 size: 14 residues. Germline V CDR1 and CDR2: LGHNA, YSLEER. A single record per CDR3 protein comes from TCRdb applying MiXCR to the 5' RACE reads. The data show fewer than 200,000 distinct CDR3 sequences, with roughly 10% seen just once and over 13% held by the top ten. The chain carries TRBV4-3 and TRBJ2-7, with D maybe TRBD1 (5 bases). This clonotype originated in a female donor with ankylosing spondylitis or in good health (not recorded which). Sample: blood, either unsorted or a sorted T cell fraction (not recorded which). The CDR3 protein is CASSQETGDYEQYF. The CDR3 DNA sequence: TGCGCCAGCAGCCAAGAAACAGGAGACTACGAGCAGTACTTC.